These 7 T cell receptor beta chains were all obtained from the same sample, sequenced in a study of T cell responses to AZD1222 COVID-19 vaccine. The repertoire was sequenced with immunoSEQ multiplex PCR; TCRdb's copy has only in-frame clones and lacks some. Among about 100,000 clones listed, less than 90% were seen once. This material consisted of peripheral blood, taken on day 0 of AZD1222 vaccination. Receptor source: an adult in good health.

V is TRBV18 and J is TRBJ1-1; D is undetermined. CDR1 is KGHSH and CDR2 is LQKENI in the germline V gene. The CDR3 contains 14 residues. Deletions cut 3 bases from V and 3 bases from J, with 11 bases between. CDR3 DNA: TGTGCCAGCTCACCCCAGCACGGGGACACTGAAGCTTTCTTT. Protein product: CASSPQHGDTEAFF.

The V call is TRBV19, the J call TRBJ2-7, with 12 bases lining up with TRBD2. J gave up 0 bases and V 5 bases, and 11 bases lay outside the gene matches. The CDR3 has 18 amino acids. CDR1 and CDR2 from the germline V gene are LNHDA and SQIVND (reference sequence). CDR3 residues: CASSPRTSGNPSSYEQYF. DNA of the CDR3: TGTGCCAGTAGTCCGCGGACTAGCGGGAACCCGAGCTCCTACGAGCAGTACTTC.

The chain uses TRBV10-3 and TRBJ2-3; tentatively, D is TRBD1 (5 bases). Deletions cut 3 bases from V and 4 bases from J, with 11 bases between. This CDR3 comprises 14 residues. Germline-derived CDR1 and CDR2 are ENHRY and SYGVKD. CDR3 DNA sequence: TGTGCCATCAGTGATAGACAGTCCTCAGATACGCAGTATTTT. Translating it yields CAISDRQSSDTQYF.

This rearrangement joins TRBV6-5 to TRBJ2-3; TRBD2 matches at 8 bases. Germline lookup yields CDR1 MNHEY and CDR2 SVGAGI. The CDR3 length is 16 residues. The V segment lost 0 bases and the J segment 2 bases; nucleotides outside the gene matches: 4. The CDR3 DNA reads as TGTGCCAGCAGTTACTCTCGGGGGGGCCCCACAGATACGCAGTATTTT. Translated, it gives CASSYSRGGPTDTQYF.

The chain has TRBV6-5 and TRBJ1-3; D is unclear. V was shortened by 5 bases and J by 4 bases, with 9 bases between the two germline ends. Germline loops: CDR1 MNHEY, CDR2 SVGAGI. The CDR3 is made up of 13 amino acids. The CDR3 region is CASSPGEGNTIYF. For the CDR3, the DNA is TGTGCCAGCAGTCCGGGTGAAGGAAACACCATATATTTT.

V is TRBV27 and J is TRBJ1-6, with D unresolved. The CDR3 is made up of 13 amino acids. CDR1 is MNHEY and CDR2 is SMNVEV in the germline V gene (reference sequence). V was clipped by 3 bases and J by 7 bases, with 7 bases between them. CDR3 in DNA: TGTGCCAGCAGTTTTCAATCAAATTCACCCCTCCACTTT. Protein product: CASSFQSNSPLHF.

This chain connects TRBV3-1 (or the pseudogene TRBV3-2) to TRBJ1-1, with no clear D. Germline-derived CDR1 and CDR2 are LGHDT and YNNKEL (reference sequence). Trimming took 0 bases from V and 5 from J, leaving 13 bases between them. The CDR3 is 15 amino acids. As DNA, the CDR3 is TGTGCCAGCAGCCAAGATACCGGGCTCAGGACTGAAGCTTTCTTT. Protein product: CASSQDTGLRTEAFF.